This TCR beta chain was obtained from a study of blood T cell repertoires in COVID-19. Study background: Sources were T cells, B-cell-depleted T cells, or PBMCs; the material itself was cDNA or gDNA.

CDR1 is SNHLY, CDR2 FYNNEI, per germline. The CDR3 is made up of 14 amino acids. V lost 7 bases and J lost 6, with 15 bases in between. The authors' processing: Cell counts per sample came from amplifying reference gene primers. Profiling relied on immunoSEQ multiplex PCR, and the TCRdb table lists in-frame clones only, not all of them. D and trimming were read from the DNA, whereas the V and J calls and clone size are those reported in that table. The table shows under 85,000 clones, with approximately 86% occurring only once. The chain recombines TRBV2 with TRBJ2-2, with D maybe TRBD1 (6 bases). What was sequenced was peripheral blood. The origin of this receptor is a man between 65 and 79 years old with acute or convalescent COVID-19. The CDR3 reads CASTKGRGAGELFF. The CDR3 coding sequence is TGTGCCAGCACAAAGGGCAGGGGAGCCGGGGAGCTGTTTTTT. Variable domain in full (rest from reference TRBV2 and TRBJ2-2): EPEVTQTPSHQVTQMGQEVILRCVPISNHLYFYWYRQILGQKVEFLVSFYNNEISEKSEIFDDQFSVERPDGSNFTLKIRSTKLEDSAMYFCASTKGRGAGELFFGEGSRLTVL.